This T cell receptor (beta chain) stems from a study of blood T cell repertoires in COVID-19 (TCRdb year 2020). In the study overall: The collaborator samples originated in the United States, Italy and Spain and spanned the acute and convalescent phases of COVID-19. The samples were drawn from two sources: the first 160 participants of the ongoing ImmuneRACE study, and fewer than 1,500 subjects contributed by 6 global collaborators. The repertoires were released in a freely available public database meant as a resource for research on the immune response to SARS-CoV-2. The prospective study material was composed of cDNA or gDNA derived from T cells, B-cell-depleted T cells, or PBMCs. Where HLA class I and class II types were available, the types were taken from metadata supplied by the sample provider, not from assay-based typing. Nearly every sample came with metadata listing a de-identified subject ID, COVID-19 status, age in years and sex. Subjects who had been exposed to COVID-19, were actively infected with it, or had recovered from it provided the deeply sampled blood TCRbeta repertoires that made up the dataset.

Another Seattle source contributed samples from volunteer blood donors who had recovered from COVID-19. Whole blood was collected in K2EDTA tubes by collaborating institutions according to the institutions' own protocols. For TCRbeta analysis, collaborators shipped samples in one of three forms: frozen whole blood, isolated PBMCs, or DNA extracted from either of those sample types. Results and caveats for the whole study, not just this receptor: How much clinical and demographic metadata was included differed by source and by participant, and the metadata was provided uncurated.

On this clone itself: The clone's antigen remains unknown. The sample holds no much larger clone one base away, and base qualities are not on file.

TCRbeta CDR3 regions were amplified from genomic DNA using the immunoSEQ Assay, a bias-controlled multiplex PCR. The paper's data handling went like this. Within the assay, amplification of reference gene primers was used to estimate how many nucleated cells each sample contained. Sequence reads were collapsed and filtered to measure the absolute abundance of every unique TCRbeta CDR3 rearrangement. For each sample, productive Simpson clonality was calculated by taking the square root of Simpson's diversity index across productive rearrangements. TCRdb obtained this table from immuneACCESS and retained in-frame rearrangements with V and J assigned. These tables miss some clones; where compared with another copy, unresolved V genes account for less than half of the shortfall, and the remainder is unexplained. V, J and clone size were drawn from that table, and D and trimming were deduced from the DNA. This sample lists approximately 210,000 clones; roughly 88% were detected once. The ten largest clonotypes hold 5% to 8% of the sample.

The material sequenced was peripheral blood. The sequence was collected from a woman aged 40 to 50 who had recovered from COVID-19.

CDR3 protein: CASSVARDSYEQYF. The DNA sequence is as follows: TGTGCCAGCAGCGTAGCGCGGGACTCCTACGAGCAGTACTTC. The chain is made from TRBV9 and TRBJ2-7; the best D guess is TRBD2, with 6 bases matching. The cysteine opens and the phenylalanine closes a CDR3 of 14 amino acids. Only CDR3 DNA is held: 42 bases, read in frame from base 1. As encoded in the germline V gene, CDR1 is SGDLS while CDR2 is YYNGEE. A distance of 7 bases separates the germline ends of V and J, which lose 0 bases and 0 bases respectively.